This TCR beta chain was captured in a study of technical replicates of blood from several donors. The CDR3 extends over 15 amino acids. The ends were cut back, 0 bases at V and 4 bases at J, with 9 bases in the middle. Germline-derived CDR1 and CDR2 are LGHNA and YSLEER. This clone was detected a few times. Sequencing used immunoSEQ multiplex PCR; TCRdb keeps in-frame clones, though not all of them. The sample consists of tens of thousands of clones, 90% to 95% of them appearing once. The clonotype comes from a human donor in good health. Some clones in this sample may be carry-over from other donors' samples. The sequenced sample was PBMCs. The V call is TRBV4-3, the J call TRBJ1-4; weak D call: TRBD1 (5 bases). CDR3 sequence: CASSQDAGNNEKLFF. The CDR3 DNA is TGCGCCAGCAGCCAAGATGCAGGGAATAATGAAAAACTGTTTTTT.